The rows below give T cell receptor beta chains drawn from one sample of a study of T cells in Graves' hyperthyroidism and ophthalmopathy. TCRdb re-called the multiplex PCR reads with MiXCR, one entry per CDR3 protein. The sample yields hundreds of thousands of distinct CDR3 sequences, approximately 20% seen once. Source material: blood. These receptors were taken from a man aged 25 to 40 with Graves' ophthalmopathy. Both conserved end residues are part of each CDR3. D genes are given only for firm matches. Some rows mark clone size as missing; the rest say once, few, many or name a class of expanded clone.

j_gene,v_gene,abundance,d_gene,CDR3aa,CDR3nt
TRBJ2-5,TRBV28,.,TRBD1,CASSSAGTGGLETQYF,TGTGCCAGCAGTTCCGCCGGGACAGGGGGCCTCGAGACCCAGTACTTC
TRBJ2-4,TRBV13,many,.,CASSSREGAKNIQYF,TGTGCCAGCAGCTCCCGGGAAGGGGCCAAAAACATTCAGTACTTC
TRBJ1-2,TRBV2,many,.,CASILSRTANYGYTF,TGTGCCAGCATCCTTTCGCGGACAGCTAACTATGGCTACACCTTC
TRBJ2-7,TRBV2,.,TRBD1,CASRLGTGIDEQYF,TGTGCCAGCAGACTCGGGACAGGGATTGACGAGCAGTACTTC
TRBJ1-4,TRBV7-9,many,TRBD1,CASSTGQGREKLFF,TGTGCCAGCAGCACCGGACAGGGTAGAGAAAAACTGTTTTTT
TRBJ2-2,TRBV27,.,TRBD1,CASRGQGDTGELFF,TGTGCCAGCAGAGGACAGGGAGACACCGGGGAGCTGTTTTTT
TRBJ2-1,TRBV28,few,.,CASSFANYNEQFF,TGTGCCAGCAGTTTCGCTAACTACAATGAGCAGTTCTTC
TRBJ1-6,TRBV5-1,.,.,CASSLGQAYSPLHF,TGCGCCAGCAGCTTGGGGCAGGCCTATTCACCCCTCCACTTT
TRBJ2-3,TRBV20-1,few,TRBD2,CSARPAPASGNTDTQYF,TGCAGTGCTAGACCAGCCCCGGCTAGCGGGAACACAGATACGCAGTATTTT
TRBJ2-1,TRBV11-2,many,.,CASSSRGSGVYNEQFF,TGTGCCAGCAGCTCCCGTGGTAGCGGAGTATACAATGAGCAGTTCTTC
TRBJ1-1,TRBV5-5,few,.,CASSLFLGTEAFF,TGTGCCAGCAGCTTATTTTTAGGCACTGAAGCTTTCTTT
TRBJ2-7,TRBV2,.,.,CAGGPYSYEQYF,TGTGCCGGCGGGCCATACTCCTACGAGCAGTACTTC
TRBJ1-4,TRBV7-9,few,.,CASSLARGAGTNEKLFF,TGTGCCAGCAGCTTAGCACGAGGGGCCGGGACTAATGAAAAACTGTTTTTT
TRBJ2-7,TRBV27,.,TRBD2,CASSPTLGRLRYYEQYF,TGTGCCAGCAGTCCTACCCTCGGGAGGCTTCGTTACTACGAGCAGTACTTC
TRBJ1-1,TRBV12-3/TRBV12-4,few,TRBD1,CASSIGQVDEAFF,TGTGCCAGCAGCATCGGACAGGTCGATGAAGCTTTCTTT
TRBJ1-5,TRBV6-1,few,.,CASSEERNQPQHF,TGTGCCAGCAGTGAAGAGAGGAATCAGCCCCAGCATTTT
TRBJ2-7,TRBV2,many,TRBD1,CASSKGQIYEQYF,TGTGCCAGCAGTAAGGGACAGATCTACGAGCAGTACTTC
TRBJ2-5,TRBV2,many,TRBD2,CASSHYGTSVETQYF,TGTGCCAGCAGCCACTATGGGACTAGCGTTGAGACCCAGTACTTC
TRBJ1-3,TRBV4-1,.,.,CASSPILTASSGNTIYF,TGCGCCAGCAGTCCAATACTGACAGCTAGCTCTGGAAACACCATATATTTT
TRBJ2-1,TRBV19,.,.,CASSIRGSPYNEQFF,TGTGCCAGTAGTATTCGAGGGAGTCCTTACAATGAGCAGTTCTTC
TRBJ1-1,TRBV11-3,many,.,CASSGERALKAFF,TGTGCCAGCAGCGGAGAGAGGGCTTTAAAAGCTTTCTTT
TRBJ1-1,TRBV11-2,many,.,CASSLPAGVSTEAFF,TGTGCCAGCAGCCTCCCAGCAGGGGTATCCACTGAAGCTTTCTTT
TRBJ2-7,TRBV11-3,few,.,CASSLNDEQYF,TGTGCCAGCAGCTTAAACGACGAGCAGTACTTC
TRBJ2-3,TRBV11-3,many,.,CASSLGASTDTQYF,TGTGCCAGCAGCCTAGGCGCTAGCACAGATACGCAGTATTTT
TRBJ2-1,TRBV20-1,.,.,CSAGLGSAREQFF,TGCAGTGCCGGTTTGGGGAGCGCAAGAGAGCAGTTCTTC
TRBJ1-4,TRBV18,.,.,CASSPTGINEKLFF,TGTGCCAGCTCACCAACGGGGATTAATGAAAAACTGTTTTTT